Listed below are T cell receptor beta chains from one sample, sequenced in a study of blood T cell repertoires in COVID-19. Assay used: immunoSEQ multiplex PCR; TCRdb lists only in-frame clones, some missing. The repertoire holds some 180,000 clones, with about 75% as singletons. The material sequenced was peripheral blood. Every receptor here comes from a woman between 50 and 59 years old with active or convalescent COVID-19. CDR3s include the opening cysteine and the closing phenylalanine or tryptophan. A D gene is named only where the DNA matches it firmly. The size of a clone is reported for some rows only, either as once, few or many, or as a class for expanded clones.

>-|TRBD2|TRBV9|TRBJ2-7
CASSFGTSGVNEQYF
TGTGCCAGCAGCTTTGGGACTAGCGGAGTGAACGAGCAGTACTTC
>-|-|TRBV7-9|TRBJ2-3
CASSWSADTQYF
TGTGCCAGCAGTTGGAGCGCAGATACGCAGTATTTT
>-|-|TRBV6-1|TRBJ2-3
CASSDVGAGTDTQYF
TGTGCCAGCAGTGATGTGGGGGCAGGGACAGATACGCAGTATTTT
>-|TRBD2|TRBV3-1/TRBV3-2|TRBJ2-5
CASSLGLAGEQETQYF
TGTGCCAGCAGCCTTGGGCTAGCGGGGGAGCAAGAGACCCAGTACTTC
>many|-|TRBV9|TRBJ2-3
CASSATSRGRNTQYF
TGTGCCAGCAGCGCGACGAGCAGGGGACGGAATACGCAGTATTTT
>-|-|TRBV19|TRBJ1-4
CASGDRTASEKLFF
TGTGCCAGTGGTGACCGGACAGCCTCTGAAAAACTGTTTTTT
>-|-|TRBV4-3|TRBJ1-6
CASSQGLLEENSPLHF
TGCGCCAGCAGCCAAGGCCTCTTGGAGGAGAATTCACCCCTCCACTTT
>-|-|TRBV19|TRBJ1-2
CASEDSRQENYGYTF
TGTGCCAGCGAGGACTCTCGACAGGAAAACTATGGCTACACCTTC
>-|TRBD1|TRBV5-1|TRBJ1-2
CASSLGQDVRGYTF
TGCGCCAGCAGCCTTGGACAGGACGTGAGGGGCTACACCTTC
>-|-|TRBV28|TRBJ1-4
CASSLAGVNEKLFF
TGTGCCAGCAGTTTAGCAGGGGTTAATGAAAAACTGTTTTTT
>-|-|TRBV7-2|TRBJ1-6
CASSLVGQSSYNSPLHF
TGTGCCAGCAGCTTAGTTGGACAGAGCTCCTATAATTCACCCCTCCACTTT
>-|-|TRBV24-1|TRBJ2-1
CATSAYNEQFF
TGTGCCACCAGTGCTTACAATGAGCAGTTCTTC
>few|TRBD1|TRBV28|TRBJ1-1
CASSSGTGSPEAFF
TGTGCCAGCAGCTCCGGGACAGGGAGCCCTGAAGCTTTCTTT
>-|-|TRBV7-8|TRBJ2-3
CASSLGVRDTDTQYF
TGTGCCAGCAGCTTAGGGGTCCGGGACACAGATACGCAGTATTTT
>-|TRBD1|TRBV7-2|TRBJ1-1
CASSSSDRAHTEAFF
TGTGCCAGCAGCTCGTCGGACAGGGCCCACACTGAAGCTTTCTTT
>few|TRBD1|TRBV27|TRBJ1-2
CASRNPQGARGYTF
TGTGCCAGCAGGAACCCCCAGGGGGCACGAGGCTACACCTTC
>-|-|TRBV2|TRBJ1-2
CASRSDQGMRGYTF
TGTGCCAGCAGGAGCGACCAGGGGATGCGTGGCTACACCTTC
>-|-|TRBV5-1|TRBJ2-1
CASSLQAVPGYNEQFF
TGCGCCAGCAGCTTACAGGCCGTCCCCGGTTACAATGAGCAGTTCTTC
>-|TRBD1|TRBV5-1|TRBJ2-7
CASSLGPTGEGLSYEQYF
TGCGCCAGCAGCTTGGGGCCGACAGGGGAAGGTCTCTCCTACGAGCAGTACTTC
>-|-|TRBV5-1|TRBJ2-1
CASSLARNNEQFF
TGCGCCAGCAGCTTGGCGCGTAACAATGAGCAGTTCTTC
>-|-|TRBV19|TRBJ2-7
CASSIKGAEQYF
TGTGCCAGTAGTATAAAGGGAGCCGAGCAGTACTTC
>-|-|TRBV2|TRBJ2-3
CASSESGISSDTQYF
TGTGCCAGCAGTGAATCAGGAATATCTTCAGATACGCAGTATTTT
>-|TRBD1|TRBV28|TRBJ2-1
CASSLEGANEQFF
TGTGCCAGCAGTTTAGAGGGGGCGAATGAGCAGTTCTTC
>-|-|TRBV7-9|TRBJ1-1
CASSLRSGVAAFF
TGTGCCAGCAGCCTTCGTTCAGGGGTTGCGGCTTTCTTT
>few|-|TRBV28|TRBJ1-5
CASSLGGTNQPQHF
TGTGCCAGCAGTTTAGGCGGGACCAATCAGCCCCAGCATTTT
>-|TRBD2|TRBV7-2|TRBJ2-2
CASSLLAGAPTGELFF
TGTGCCAGCAGCCTACTAGCGGGGGCGCCCACCGGGGAGCTGTTTTTT
>-|-|TRBV5-1|TRBJ1-2
CASSLVWGDDYGYTF
TGCGCCAGCAGCTTGGTGTGGGGGGACGACTATGGCTACACCTTC
>-|-|TRBV9|TRBJ2-1
CASSVATVHNEQFF
TGTGCCAGCAGCGTAGCTACTGTCCACAATGAGCAGTTCTTC
>-|TRBD1|TRBV18|TRBJ1-2
CASSPTGGDGYTF
TGTGCCAGCTCACCGACAGGGGGCGACGGCTACACCTTC
>-|TRBD2|TRBV2|TRBJ2-3
CASSFRDYTDTQYF
TGTGCCAGCAGTTTCCGGGACTACACAGATACGCAGTATTTT
>once|TRBD1|TRBV7-2|TRBJ2-7
CASSNVGQVTYEQYF
TGTGCCAGCAGCAACGTCGGACAGGTCACCTACGAGCAGTACTTC
>-|TRBD1|TRBV5-6|TRBJ2-1
CASNQRGQGYNEQFF
TGTGCCAGCAACCAGCGAGGACAGGGCTACAATGAGCAGTTCTTC
>-|TRBD1|TRBV4-2|TRBJ2-1
CASSQDSGQGVGNEQFF
TGTGCCAGCAGCCAAGATTCGGGGCAGGGGGTAGGCAATGAGCAGTTCTTC
>-|-|TRBV6-2/TRBV6-3|TRBJ1-4
CASSKRREKLFF
TGTGCCAGCAGTAAACGGCGGGAAAAACTGTTTTTT
>-|-|TRBV5-6|TRBJ1-3
CASSFGQADSGNTIYF
TGTGCCAGCAGCTTTGGGCAGGCCGACTCTGGAAACACCATATATTTT
>-|TRBD2|TRBV6-2/TRBV6-3|TRBJ2-1
CASSYRLAPNEQFF
TGTGCCAGCAGTTATCGACTAGCGCCCAATGAGCAGTTCTTC
>few|TRBD2|TRBV18|TRBJ2-1
CASSPPLAGGLEQFF
TGTGCCAGCTCACCACCCCTAGCGGGGGGGCTGGAGCAGTTCTTC
>few|TRBD2|TRBV6-6|TRBJ2-2
CASSYEGRGGELFF
TGTGCCAGCAGTTACGAGGGGAGGGGCGGGGAGCTGTTTTTT
>-|TRBD1|TRBV7-2|TRBJ1-6
CASSSAGGSNSPLHF
TGTGCCAGCAGCTCCGCAGGGGGCAGTAATTCACCCCTCCACTTT
>-|-|TRBV9|TRBJ2-1
CASSVGGVGGHNEQFF
TGTGCCAGCAGCGTAGGAGGTGTGGGGGGGCACAATGAGCAGTTCTTC
>-|-|TRBV3-1/TRBV3-2|TRBJ2-3
CASSQAGQHTDTQYF
TGTGCCAGCAGCCAGGCAGGGCAGCATACAGATACGCAGTATTTT
>-|-|TRBV18|TRBJ1-1
CASSLGFRDTEAFF
TGTGCCAGCTCACTAGGTTTCAGGGACACTGAAGCTTTCTTT